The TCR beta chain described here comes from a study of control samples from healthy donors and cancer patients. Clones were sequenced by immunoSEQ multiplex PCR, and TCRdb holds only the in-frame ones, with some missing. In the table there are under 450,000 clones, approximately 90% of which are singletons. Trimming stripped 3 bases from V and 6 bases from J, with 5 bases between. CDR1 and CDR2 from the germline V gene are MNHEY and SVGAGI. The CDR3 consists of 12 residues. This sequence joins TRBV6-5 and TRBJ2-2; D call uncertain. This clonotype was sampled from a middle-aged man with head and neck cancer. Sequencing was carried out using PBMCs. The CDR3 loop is CASSYTSGELFF. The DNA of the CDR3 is TGTGCCAGCAGTTATACCTCCGGGGAGCTGTTTTTT.